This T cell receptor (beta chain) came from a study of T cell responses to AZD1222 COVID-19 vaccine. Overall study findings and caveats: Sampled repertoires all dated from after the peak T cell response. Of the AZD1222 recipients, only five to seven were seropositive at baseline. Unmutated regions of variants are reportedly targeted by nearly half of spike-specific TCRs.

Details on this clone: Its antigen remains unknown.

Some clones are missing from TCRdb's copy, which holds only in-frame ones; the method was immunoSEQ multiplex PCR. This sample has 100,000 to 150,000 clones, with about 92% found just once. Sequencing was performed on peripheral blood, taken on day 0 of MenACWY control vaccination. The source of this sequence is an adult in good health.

The DNA of the CDR3 is TGTGCCAGCAGTTACTCGGTAGGCTCTGGAAACACCATATATTTT. Its protein product is CASSYSVGSGNTIYF. The chain uses TRBV6-5 and TRBJ1-3; D is ambiguous. This CDR3 comprises 15 residues. Germline values: CDR1 MNHEY, CDR2 SVGAGI. Trimming shortened V by 0 bases and J by 0 bases, and 6 bases separated the two germline ends.